What follows are 27 T cell receptor beta chains derived from one specimen sequenced in a study of T cell responses to AZD1222 COVID-19 vaccine. TCRdb keeps only in-frame clones here, not all; method: immunoSEQ multiplex PCR. Among approximately 73,000 clones listed, about 82% were seen once. This sample comprised peripheral blood, obtained on day 0 of AZD1222 vaccination. Every receptor here comes from an adult in good health.

The CDR3 region is CASSVGGTGRYGYTF. The CDR3 DNA sequence: TGTGCCAGCAGCGTAGGAGGGACAGGGCGGTATGGCTACACCTTC. The chain uses TRBV9 and TRBJ1-2; 9 positions agree with TRBD1. Germline values: CDR1 SGDLS, CDR2 YYNGEE. CDR3 size: 15 residues. V was pared by 0 bases and J by 5 bases, with 5 bases of the junction left unmatched.

V is TRBV7-9 and J is TRBJ2-7; perhaps TRBD2 as D (6 bases). The CDR3 runs to 16 residues. The V gene lost 1 base and the J gene lost 1 base, with 14 bases spanning the gap. Germline V CDR1 and CDR2: SEHNR, FQNEAQ (reference sequence). As DNA, the CDR3 is TGTGCCAGCAGCTTAGTTCCGGGAGAGGGGTCCTACGAGCAGTACTTC. It specifies CASSLVPGEGSYEQYF. The full variable domain, completed using reference TRBV7-9 and TRBJ2-7, is DTGVSQNPRHKITKRGQNVTFRCDPISEHNRLYWYRQTLGQGPEFLTYFQNEAQLEKSRLLSDRFSAERPKGSFSTLEIQRTEQGDSAMYLCASSLVPGEGSYEQYFGPGTRLTVT.

The chain is built from TRBV7-9 and TRBJ1-4; 11 nucleotides align to TRBD1. The CDR3 consists of 18 residues. Looked up from germline, CDR1 is SEHNR and CDR2 is FQNEAQ (reference sequence). The junction had 12 bases not matched to a gene; V was cut back by 5 bases and J by 4 bases. The CDR3: CASSRYRDRGDYNEKLFF. The CDR3 coding sequence is TGTGCCAGCAGCCGATACCGGGACAGGGGGGACTATAATGAAAAACTGTTTTTT.

The J gene is TRBJ1-6, the V gene TRBV4-1; D possibly corresponds to TRBD1 (5 bases). Trimming took off 3 bases at V and 9 bases at J, with 9 bases between the two ends. The CDR3 has 13 amino acids. Germline lookup yields CDR1 MGHRA and CDR2 YSYEKL. CDR3 sequence reads: CASSQGGVSPLHF. The CDR3, as DNA: TGCGCCAGCAGCCAGGGGGGAGTTTCACCCCTCCACTTT.

V gene TRBV2 combines with J gene TRBJ1-5, with 9 nucleotides matching TRBD1. With V trimmed by 6 bases and J by 7 bases, 10 bases remained unmatched. Per the germline V gene, CDR1 is SNHLY and CDR2 is FYNNEI. The CDR3 spans 15 residues. CDR3 nucleotide sequence: TGTGCCAGCAGGTCGCGGGACAGGGACAGGCAGCCCCAGCATTTT. It encodes CASRSRDRDRQPQHF.

This clone was picked up a small number of times. The chain employs TRBV30 and TRBJ1-2; D remains unclear. This CDR3 is 13 amino acids long. V lost 1 base and J 2 bases, leaving 8 bases between the germline ends. Germline assignment: CDR1 GTSNPN and CDR2 SVGIG (reference sequence). This chain's CDR3 is CAWSEQRNYGYTF. The CDR3 DNA follows: TGTGCCTGGAGTGAACAGCGCAACTATGGCTACACCTTC.

The CDR3 reads CASSLGGITEAFF. In DNA, the CDR3 is TGTGCCAGCAGTCTAGGGGGCATCACTGAAGCTTTCTTT. The chain employs TRBV27 and TRBJ1-1; 7 bases agree with TRBD1. Per the germline V gene, CDR1 is MNHEY and CDR2 is SMNVEV (reference sequence). After removal of 5 bases from V and 4 bases from J, the junction contained 4 bases not matched to a gene. The CDR3 is 13 amino acids.

The rearrangement uses TRBV5-4 and TRBJ2-1; 7 nucleotides align to TRBD2. V was pared by 1 base and J by 0 bases, with 7 bases of the junction left unmatched. CDR1 SGHNT and CDR2 YYREEE come from the germline V gene (reference sequence). The CDR3 runs 17 residues. CDR3 in DNA: TGTGCCAGCAGCTTGATGGTAGCGGGTAGCTCCTACAATGAGCAGTTCTTC. It yields the protein CASSLMVAGSSYNEQFF.

The J gene is TRBJ2-1, the V gene TRBV5-6, with 12 nucleotides matching TRBD2. The trim removed 3 bases at V and 8 bases at J, leaving 6 bases unmatched. Germline values: CDR1 SGHDT, CDR2 YYEEEE. This CDR3 region has 15 residues. CDR3 sequence (DNA): TGTGCCAGCAGCTCTAGCGGGAGGGCCGCGGATGAGCAGTTCTTC. Protein: CASSSSGRAADEQFF.

This chain uses TRBV10-3 with TRBJ2-1; D might be TRBD1 or TRBD2, each matching 5 bases. CDR3 size: 16 residues. V lost 10 bases, J lost 7 bases, and 26 bases lay in between. Germline values: CDR1 ENHRY, CDR2 SYGVKD. CDR3 in DNA: TGTGCCAATTCGGCCCGGGACCGAGCCGCGACGAATGAGCAGTTCTTC. This translates into CANSARDRAATNEQFF.

The J gene is TRBJ1-1, the V gene TRBV5-1, with 7 bases matching TRBD1. This CDR3 has 14 residues. Germline values: CDR1 SGHRS, CDR2 YFSETQ. Unmatched junction bases numbered 4, after V lost 1 base and J lost 4 bases. CDR3 residues: CASSLPGGITEAFF. The CDR3 nucleotides are TGCGCCAGCAGCTTGCCAGGGGGGATCACTGAAGCTTTCTTT.

The gene calls are TRBV30 and TRBJ1-1; D is possibly TRBD1 (6 bases). The CDR3 is 12 amino acids. Trimming cost V 3 bases and J 8 bases, with 13 bases left between them. From germline, CDR1 is GTSNPN and CDR2 SVGIG (reference sequence). The CDR3 bases are TGTGCCTGGAGCGAACGGACAGCCGAAGCTTTCTTT. This encodes CAWSERTAEAFF.

This clone was recorded a few times. This chain links TRBV5-5 with TRBJ1-2; TRBD1 matches at 8 bases. This CDR3 comprises 14 residues. In germline, CDR1 is SGHKS, CDR2 YYEKEE (reference sequence). J lost 8 bases, V lost 4 bases, and 10 bases had no gene match. CDR3 region: CASSPDRGGWGYTF. The CDR3 nucleotides are TGTGCCAGCAGCCCCGACAGGGGCGGCTGGGGCTACACCTTC.

This sequence joins TRBV6-5 and TRBJ2-5, with 7 bases aligning to TRBD1. V shed 2 bases, J shed 1 base, and the junction held 1 base outside the gene matches. The CDR3 is 14 amino acids. CDR1 is MNHEY, CDR2 SVGAGI, per germline. CDR3 protein: CASSYGDSQETQYF. The CDR3 DNA follows: TGTGCCAGCAGTTACGGGGACAGCCAAGAGACCCAGTACTTC.

The V and J genes are TRBV19 and TRBJ2-3; TRBD1 matches at 7 bases. CDR1 is LNHDA, CDR2 SQIVND, per germline (reference sequence). The CDR3 is made up of 14 amino acids. Unmatched junction bases numbered 9, after V lost 8 bases and J lost 4 bases. CDR3 nucleotide sequence: TGTGCCAGTCTTTCGGGACAGCACGCAGATACGCAGTATTTT. Translating gives CASLSGQHADTQYF.

The chain combines TRBV6-5 with TRBJ2-7; D gene uncertain. Trimming cost V 2 bases and J 0 bases, with 8 bases left between them. The germline CDR1 and CDR2 sequences are MNHEY and SVGAGI. The CDR3 spans 14 residues. CDR3 sequence: CASSYAVNSYEQYF. As DNA, the CDR3 is TGTGCCAGCAGTTACGCAGTGAACTCCTACGAGCAGTACTTC.

The sample holds a few counts of this clone. The V call is TRBV7-2, the J call TRBJ2-7; 15 bases line up with TRBD2. The germline V gene has CDR1 SGHTA and CDR2 FQGNSA. Unmatched junction bases numbered 3, after V lost 1 base and J lost 8 bases. This CDR3 comprises 15 residues. CDR3 sequence (DNA): TGTGCCAGCAGCTTAGAAGGACTAGCGGGGGGGAAGCAGTACTTC. Its protein is CASSLEGLAGGKQYF. The full variable domain, completed using reference TRBV7-2 and TRBJ2-7, is GAGVSQSPSNKVTEKGKDVELRCDPISGHTALYWYRQSLGQGLEFLIYFQGNSAPDKSGLPSDRFSAERTGGSVSTLTIQRTQQEDSAVYLCASSLEGLAGGKQYFGPGTRLTVT.

The rearrangement links TRBV2 to TRBJ1-4, with 7 positions matching TRBD1. The CDR3 is made up of 14 amino acids. J was trimmed by 7 bases and V by 6 bases; bases with no gene match: 8. Germline CDR1 is SNHLY and CDR2 is FYNNEI. This CDR3 reads CASREQGLGEKLFF. In DNA, the CDR3 is TGTGCCAGCAGAGAACAGGGGCTCGGTGAAAAACTGTTTTTT.

This chain uses TRBV6-5 with TRBJ2-5, with a weak D call TRBD2 (6 bases). The CDR3 loop spans 13 amino acids. Germline V lookup: CDR1 MNHEY, CDR2 SVGAGI. Trimming took 6 bases from V and 0 from J, leaving 8 bases between them. For the CDR3, the DNA is TGTGCCAGCAGGGTAGCGGACCAAGAGACCCAGTACTTC. It specifies CASRVADQETQYF.

This clone was seen a few times. The V call is TRBV6-2 or TRBV6-3, the J call TRBJ2-1; TRBD2 aligns across 13 bases. The V gene end was trimmed by 6 bases and the J gene end by 1 base; junction bases not matched to a gene: 12. Germline V lookup: CDR1 MNHEY, CDR2 SVGEGT. The CDR3 is 19 residues long. Written as DNA, the CDR3 is TGTGCCAGCAGCCATGATCGGACTAGCGGGAGACGGTCCTACAATGAGCAGTTCTTC. It specifies CASSHDRTSGRRSYNEQFF.

J is TRBJ1-1 and V is TRBV27; no reliable D call. Deletions cut 2 bases from V and 11 bases from J, with 18 bases between. Looked up from germline, CDR1 is MNHEY and CDR2 is SMNVEV (reference sequence). The CDR3 extends over 14 amino acids. The chain's CDR3 is CASSLQSGRGEAFF. The CDR3 nucleotides are TGTGCCAGCAGTTTACAATCAGGACGCGGAGAGGCTTTCTTT.

This clone was detected once. The gene calls are TRBV12-3 or TRBV12-4 and TRBJ1-1; weak D call: TRBD1 (6 bases). The V and J ends lost 7 bases and 4 bases respectively, with 13 bases between them. The CDR3 totals 13 residues. CDR3 sequence: CASTEGGLTEAFF. CDR3 nucleotide sequence: TGTGCCAGCACCGAGGGGGGCCTCACTGAAGCTTTCTTT.

About this clone itself: No DNA is shown, since the ends of the CDR3 on it are uncertain; the CDR3 is the one TCRdb lists. The CDR3: CASSLLSWEQYF. V gene TRBV7-9 combines with J gene TRBJ2-7. The CDR3 has 12 amino acids, counting both end residues. Germline-derived CDR1 and CDR2 are SEHNR and FQNEAQ (reference sequence).

The chain uses TRBV24-1 and TRBJ1-1; D gene uncertain. V was clipped by 3 bases and J by 10 bases, with 8 bases between them. CDR3 length equals 11 residues. CDR1 and CDR2 (germline): KGHDR, SFDVKD. CDR3 in DNA: TGTGCCACCAGTGATGGGGTGGGAGCTTTCTTT. Amino acid sequence: CATSDGVGAFF.

The chain employs TRBV29-1 and TRBJ2-7; 8 bases fit TRBD2. J lost 2 bases, V lost 6 bases, and 12 bases had no gene match. The CDR3 runs to 15 residues. Germline loops: CDR1 SQVTM, CDR2 ANQGSEA. The CDR3 nucleotides read TGCAGCGTCTTAAAACTAGCGGAGTTAGCCTACGAGCAGTACTTC. This encodes CSVLKLAELAYEQYF.

The gene calls are TRBV12-3 or TRBV12-4 and TRBJ2-3; D is uncertain. This CDR3 comprises 11 residues. With 3 bases removed from V and 14 bases from J, the gap between germline ends came to 12 bases. CDR3 amino acids: CASSFAARGYF. The CDR3 region has the DNA TGTGCCAGCAGTTTTGCAGCTCGCGGGTATTTT.

Sample share makes this clone medium-sized (0.01 to 0.1%). V is TRBV27 and J is TRBJ1-6; D perhaps matches TRBD1 (6 bases). The CDR3 is 14 amino acids. Trimming took off 3 bases at V and 5 bases at J, with 8 bases between the two ends. CDR1 MNHEY and CDR2 SMNVEV come from the germline V gene (reference sequence). CDR3 nucleotide sequence: TGTGCCAGCAGTTTTCAGGGGAATAATTCACCCCTCCACTTT. This translates into CASSFQGNNSPLHF.